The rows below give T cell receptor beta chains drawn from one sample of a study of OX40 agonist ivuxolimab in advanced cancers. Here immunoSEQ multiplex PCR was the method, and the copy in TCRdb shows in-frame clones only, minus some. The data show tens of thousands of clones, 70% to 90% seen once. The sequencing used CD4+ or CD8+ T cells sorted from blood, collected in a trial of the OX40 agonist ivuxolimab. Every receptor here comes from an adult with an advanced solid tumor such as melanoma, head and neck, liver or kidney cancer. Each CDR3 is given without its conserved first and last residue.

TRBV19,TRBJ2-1,ASSTSGGPYNEQF
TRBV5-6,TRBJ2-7,ASSPGTGAYEQY
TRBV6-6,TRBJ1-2,ASSYSRDSAPYT
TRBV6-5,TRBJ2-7,ASRRGQTYEQY
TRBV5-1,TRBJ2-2,ASSVGARNTGELF
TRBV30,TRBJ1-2,AWTRGGQNFYGYT
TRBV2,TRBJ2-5,ASREGRQETQY
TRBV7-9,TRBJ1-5,ASSFGQGSNQPQH
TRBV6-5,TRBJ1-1,ASQRGDTEAF
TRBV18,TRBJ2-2,ASPGLGGTGELF
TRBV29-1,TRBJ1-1,SVQYLVTEAF
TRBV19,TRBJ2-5,ASSIGRQQETQY
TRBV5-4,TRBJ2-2,ASSTSSGGWAGELF
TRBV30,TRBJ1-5,AWSPGYGQPQH
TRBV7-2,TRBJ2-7,ASSFAGQYPF
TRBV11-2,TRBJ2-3,ASSLATTDTQY
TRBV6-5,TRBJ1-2,ATRGNYGYT
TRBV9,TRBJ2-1,ASSVGPSGGDNEQF
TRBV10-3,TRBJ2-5,AISVTGEETQY
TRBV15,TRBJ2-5,ATSRTQETQY
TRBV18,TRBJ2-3,ASSPPTGARTDTQY
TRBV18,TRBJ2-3,ASSRYTDTQY
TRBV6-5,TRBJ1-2,ASWGGGYGYT
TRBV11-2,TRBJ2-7,ASSPDGIISYEQY
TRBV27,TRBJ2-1,ASSPRRTVQNEQF
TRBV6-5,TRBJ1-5,ASRVDRGVSQPQH
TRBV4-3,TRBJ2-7,ASSQDGTSGGYEQY
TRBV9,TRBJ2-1,ASSVVGSGGFYNEQF
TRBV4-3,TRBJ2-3,ASSQDVGQISTDTQY
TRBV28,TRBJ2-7,ASSASQGAYEQY
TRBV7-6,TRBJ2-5,TNRDRSQETQY
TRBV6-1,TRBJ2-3,ATREFYVRTGVTDTQY
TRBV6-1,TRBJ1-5,ASSSSQGQPQH
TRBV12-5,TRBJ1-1,ASGLEPNTEAF
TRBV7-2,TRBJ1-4,ASSLAPGQAYNEKLF
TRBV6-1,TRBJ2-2,ASSENGGANTGELF
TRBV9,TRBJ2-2,ASSVEGAGEDTGELF
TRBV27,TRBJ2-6,ASSSPGRVGTSGANVLT
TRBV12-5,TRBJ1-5,ASGPGAGSSFGNQPQH
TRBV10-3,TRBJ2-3,AISGGNTDTQY
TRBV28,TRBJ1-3,ASSFDSLSGNTIY